One sample yielded the 15 T cell receptor beta chains listed below, sequenced in a study of cytomegalovirus exposure and HLA in healthy donors. PCR employed 60 Vbeta and 13 Jbeta primers. Clones were read by immunoSEQ multiplex PCR, and TCRdb kept only the in-frame ones, dropping some. The sample yields roughly 98,000 clones, about four fifths seen once. Sequencing was done on a sample of PBMCs. The receptors were sampled from a female donor in good health and CMV-seropositive.

CDR3 coding DNA: TGCAGCGTAGCGGGAGTAGATACGCAGTATTTT. As protein: CSVAGVDTQYF. The V gene is TRBV29-1, the J gene TRBJ2-3; TRBD2 agrees at 8 bases. The CDR3 loop spans 11 amino acids. Trimming at V came to 6 bases and at J to 5 bases, leaving 1 base not matched to a gene. Germline loops: CDR1 SQVTM, CDR2 ANQGSEA.

This chain connects TRBV30 to TRBJ2-7; 11 bases align to TRBD1. CDR1 is GTSNPN and CDR2 is SVGIG in the germline V gene (reference sequence). J lost 2 bases, V lost 4 bases, and 1 base had no gene match. The CDR3 sequence is 13 residues long. This chain's CDR3 is CAWMGQGAYEQYF. The CDR3, as DNA: TGTGCCTGGATGGGACAGGGGGCCTACGAGCAGTACTTC.

On this clone itself: The same CDR3 arises from other DNA sequences in this sample as well. This chain connects TRBV7-8 to TRBJ2-2; 11 positions agree with TRBD2. CDR3 length equals 16 residues. V was clipped by 5 bases and J by 2 bases; unmatched bases: 4. Germline CDR1 SGHVS, CDR2 FQNEAQ. The DNA for the CDR3 is TGTGCCAGCAGCCCGCTAGCGGGGGGAAACACCGGGGAGCTGTTTTTT. This codes for CASSPLAGGNTGELFF.

The chain couples TRBV5-1 to TRBJ2-5; D might be TRBD1 (5 bases). The CDR3 runs 13 residues. The V gene's germline CDR1 is SGHRS and CDR2 YFSETQ. The V and J ends lost 0 bases and 2 bases respectively, with 5 bases between them. The CDR3, as DNA: TGCGCCAGCAGCTTGGACAGGCAAGAGACCCAGTACTTC. It codes for CASSLDRQETQYF.

The CDR3 spells CASGRQEDSPLHF. The DNA of the CDR3 is TGTGCCAGCGGCCGACAGGAGGATTCACCCCTCCACTTT. This chain uses TRBV6-1 with TRBJ1-6; weak D call: TRBD1 (6 bases). CDR1 is MNHNS, CDR2 SASEGT, per germline. This CDR3 is built from 13 residues. Trimming stripped 8 bases from V and 8 bases from J, with 13 bases between.

The gene calls are TRBV6-5 and TRBJ2-3; 9 bases are shared with TRBD2. CDR1 and CDR2 (germline): MNHEY, SVGAGI. The CDR3 is 15 amino acids. V lost 2 bases and J lost 2; bases outside the gene matches: 2. The CDR3 region is CASSYASGDTDTQYF. The CDR3 DNA follows: TGTGCCAGCAGTTACGCTAGCGGGGACACAGATACGCAGTATTTT.

The J gene is TRBJ1-4, the V gene TRBV6-5; 11 bases fit TRBD1. CDR1 and CDR2 from the germline V gene are MNHEY and SVGAGI. The V gene end was trimmed by 6 bases and the J gene end by 7 bases; junction bases not matched to a gene: 4. This CDR3 is 14 amino acids long. The CDR3 protein is CASRRTGGLEKLFF. CDR3 DNA: TGTGCCAGCAGACGGACAGGGGGCCTTGAAAAACTGTTTTTT.

The chain employs TRBV30 and TRBJ2-5, with D possibly being TRBD1 (6 bases). Germline CDR1 is GTSNPN and CDR2 is SVGIG (reference sequence). The CDR3 has 16 residues. V was cut by 1 base and J by 1 base, with 16 bases left in between. CDR3 DNA sequence: TGTGCCTGGAGTGAGGGCCCCAGGGGCGGCCAAGAGACCCAGTACTTC. It encodes CAWSEGPRGGQETQYF.

This sequence joins TRBV7-8 and TRBJ2-7; D is unclear. The V gene lost 3 bases and the J gene lost 2 bases, with 20 bases spanning the gap. The CDR3 is 17 residues long. Germline loops: CDR1 SGHVS, CDR2 FQNEAQ. The CDR3 DNA follows: TGTGCCAGCAGCTTCAACCCACGTGACACCCTAACCTACGAGCAGTACTTC. This codes for CASSFNPRDTLTYEQYF.

The genes are TRBV28 and TRBJ2-7; D is unclear. V gave up 7 bases and J gave up 0 bases, with 16 bases separating them. The CDR3 is made up of 15 amino acids. Germline-derived CDR1 and CDR2 are MDHEN and SYDVKM. CDR3 sequence (DNA): TGTGCCAGCATTCTTCGCGGTCAAAGCTCCTACGAGCAGTACTTC. Translating gives CASILRGQSSYEQYF. The variable domain in full, completed from reference TRBV28 and TRBJ2-7, reads DVKVTQSSRYLVKRTGEKVFLECVQDMDHENMFWYRQDPGLGLRLIYFSYDVKMKEKGDIPEGYSVSREKKERFSLILESASTNQTSMYLCASILRGQSSYEQYFGPGTRLTVT.

The chain is built from TRBV10-3 and TRBJ1-2; 7 bases align to TRBD1. CDR3 length equals 18 residues. The ends lost 0 bases at V and 8 bases at J; junction bases unmatched: 18. Germline-derived CDR1 and CDR2 are ENHRY and SYGVKD. For the CDR3, the DNA is TGTGCCATCAGTGAGTCCTCGGCAGGGACAGCCCTATGGAAGGGCTACACCTTC. This sequence encodes CAISESSAGTALWKGYTF.

Only one count was recorded for this clone. This rearrangement joins TRBV30 to TRBJ2-5; 8 nucleotides match TRBD2. Germline V gene sequence: CDR1 GTSNPN, CDR2 SVGIG (reference sequence). The CDR3 has 14 amino acids. J was trimmed by 5 bases and V by 2 bases; bases with no gene match: 7. CDR3 sequence: CAWSSGLARETQYF. The CDR3 region has the DNA TGTGCCTGGAGTTCTGGACTAGCCAGGGAGACCCAGTACTTC.

This chain connects TRBV7-8 to TRBJ1-2; 11 bases are shared with TRBD1. CDR1 SGHVS and CDR2 FQNEAQ come from the germline V gene. The CDR3 totals 14 residues. V lost 4 bases to trimming and J lost 6 bases; unmatched junction nucleotides: 4. Here the CDR3 reads CASSYRTGGDGYTF. The CDR3 DNA reads TGTGCCAGCAGCTACAGGACAGGGGGCGATGGCTACACCTTC.

The chain recombines TRBV28 with TRBJ1-1; 7 positions match TRBD1. V lost 7 bases to trimming and J lost 1 base; unmatched junction nucleotides: 9. Germline V lookup: CDR1 MDHEN, CDR2 SYDVKM. The CDR3 sequence is 15 residues long. CDR3 loop: CASTRGSLPNTEAFF. As DNA, the CDR3 is TGTGCCAGCACCAGGGGGTCCCTCCCGAACACTGAAGCTTTCTTT.

The chain couples TRBV19 to TRBJ1-5; no definite D call. Trimming left V 7 bases short and J 7 bases short, with 14 bases between. This CDR3 has 13 amino acids. The germline gives CDR1 LNHDA, CDR2 SQIVND (reference sequence). CDR3 region: CASTGFGRQPQHF. Here the CDR3 DNA reads TGTGCCAGTACGGGGTTTGGGAGGCAGCCCCAGCATTTT.